Sequencing of this T cell receptor (beta chain) was carried out in a study of OX40 agonist ivuxolimab in advanced cancers. In the study overall: Ivuxolimab was a fully human IgG2 agonistic monoclonal antibody targeting the costimulatory receptor OX40 (CD134). Intravenous ivuxolimab was administered to patients every 2 weeks at six dose levels: 0.01, 0.1, 0.3, 1.5, 3 and 10 mg/kg. Of the roughly 54 patients in dose escalation, around 20 had hepatocellular carcinoma, some 15 had melanoma, 9 had renal cell carcinoma and 9 had head and neck cancer. In the dose-escalation cohort, more than 75% of patients were male, and the mean age was approximately 64 years, with a range of 23 to 79. Patients were allowed to have had prior anti-PD-1, anti-PD-L1 or anti-CTLA-4 therapy, and around two fifths of the dose-escalation patients had been treated with checkpoint inhibitors. Three dose-escalation patients achieved partial responses, one with hepatocellular carcinoma and two with cutaneous melanoma. Peripheral TCRbeta sequencing aimed to test whether ivuxolimab altered TCR sequence diversity and caused clonal T-cell expansion. The paper reports the monotherapy dose-escalation portion (N of about 52 patients) of the phase I ivuxolimab trial. The investigation overall reported the following: Clonal expansion of both CD4+ and CD8+ blood T cells was observed from baseline to week 6 at doses 0.1 to 3.0 mg/kg. The antigen specificity of the peripheral T cells that underwent clonal expansion was not determined. Low levels of normalized T-cell clonal expansion were also seen in some nonresponding patients. After ivuxolimab, expanded clones were on average more numerous among CD8+ T cells than among CD4+ T cells. Partial responders in the 0.1-3.0 mg/kg groups had among the lowest normalized peripheral clonal expansion, especially among CD8+ T cells.

V is shortened by 4 bases, J by 1 base, and the region joining them spans 8 bases. The germline V gene (reference sequence) specifies LNHDA as CDR1 and SQIVND as CDR2. The CDR3 sequence holds 15 residues, the cysteine and phenylalanine included. This entry keeps only the CDR3 DNA: 45 bases, framed from base 1. A word on this clone: What antigen it recognizes has not been identified. Base-call qualities are not available, and no considerably larger clone is one nucleotide away.

Genomic DNA was extracted from sorted cells for sequencing of the TCRbeta CDR3 region. TCRbeta CDR3 regions were sequenced using the immunoSEQ Assay. TCRdb carries this immuneACCESS record with in-frame sequences only. Its versions omit some clonotypes, under half of them owing to an unresolved V gene in the studies checked, with the rest unexplained. The sample contains about 69,000 clones, more than 70% of them found a single time. In total, the top ten clones hold 2% to 2.5% of the sample. The trial excluded patients who had a history of autoimmune disease or were on systemic immunosuppression. In every dose cohort, peripheral blood was drawn for TCR sequencing at baseline, cycle 4 day 1, and cycle 7 day 1. The samples were drawn from a first-in-human, open-label, multicenter phase I dose-escalation trial of ivuxolimab. Adults with locally advanced or metastatic head and neck squamous cell, hepatocellular, melanoma or renal cell carcinoma were enrolled in the trial. CD4+ and CD8+ T cells were sorted separately from peripheral blood before TCR sequencing.

The TCR was taken from an adult with an advanced solid tumor such as melanoma, head and neck, liver or kidney cancer. The V and J genes are TRBV19 and TRBJ2-6; D gene: possibly TRBD1, on 6 matching bases. This sample comprised CD4+ or CD8+ T cells sorted from blood, obtained in a trial of the OX40 agonist ivuxolimab. The DNA reads as follows: TGTGCCAGTAGTAACAGGGCGTCTGGGGCCAACGTCCTGACTTTC. Translated, it gives CASSNRASGANVLTF.